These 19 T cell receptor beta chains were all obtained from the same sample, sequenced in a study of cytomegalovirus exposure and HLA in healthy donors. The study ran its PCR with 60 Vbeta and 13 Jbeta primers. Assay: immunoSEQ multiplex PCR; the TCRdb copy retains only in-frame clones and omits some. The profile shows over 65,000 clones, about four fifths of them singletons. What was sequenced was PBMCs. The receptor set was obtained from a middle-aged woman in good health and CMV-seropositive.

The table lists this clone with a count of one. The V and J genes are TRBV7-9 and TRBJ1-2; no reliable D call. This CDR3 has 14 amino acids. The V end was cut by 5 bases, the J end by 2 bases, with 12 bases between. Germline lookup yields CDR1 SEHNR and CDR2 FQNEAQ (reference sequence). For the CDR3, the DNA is TGTGCCAGCAGCCCCATACAGACAAACTATGGCTACACCTTC. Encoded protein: CASSPIQTNYGYTF. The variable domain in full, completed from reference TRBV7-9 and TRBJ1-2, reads DTGVSQNPRHKITKRGQNVTFRCDPISEHNRLYWYRQTLGQGPEFLTYFQNEAQLEKSRLLSDRFSAERPKGSFSTLEIQRTEQGDSAMYLCASSPIQTNYGYTFGSGTRLTVV.

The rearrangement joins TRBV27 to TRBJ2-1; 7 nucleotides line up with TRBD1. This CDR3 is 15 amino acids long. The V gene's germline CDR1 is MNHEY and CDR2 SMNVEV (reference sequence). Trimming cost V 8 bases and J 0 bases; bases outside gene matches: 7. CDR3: CASGQARYSYNEQFF. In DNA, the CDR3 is TGTGCCAGCGGACAGGCTAGGTACTCCTACAATGAGCAGTTCTTC.

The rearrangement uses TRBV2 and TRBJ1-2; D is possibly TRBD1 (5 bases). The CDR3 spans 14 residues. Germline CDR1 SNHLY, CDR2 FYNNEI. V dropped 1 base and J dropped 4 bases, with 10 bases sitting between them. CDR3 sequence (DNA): TGTGCCAGCAGTGAAGAGGGGTGGGCCTATGGCTACACCTTC. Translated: CASSEEGWAYGYTF.

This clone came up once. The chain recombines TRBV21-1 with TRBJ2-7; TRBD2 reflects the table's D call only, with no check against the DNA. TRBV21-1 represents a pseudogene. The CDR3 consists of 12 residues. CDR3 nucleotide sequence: TGTGCCGGGCGGAGGGCATTCTACGAGCAGTACTTC. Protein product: CAGRRAFYEQYF.

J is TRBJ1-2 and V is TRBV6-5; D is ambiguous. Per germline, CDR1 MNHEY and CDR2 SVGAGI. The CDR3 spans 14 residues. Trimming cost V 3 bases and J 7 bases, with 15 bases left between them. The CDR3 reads CASSYAASGFGYTF. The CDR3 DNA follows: TGTGCCAGCAGTTATGCGGCTAGTGGGTTTGGCTACACCTTC.

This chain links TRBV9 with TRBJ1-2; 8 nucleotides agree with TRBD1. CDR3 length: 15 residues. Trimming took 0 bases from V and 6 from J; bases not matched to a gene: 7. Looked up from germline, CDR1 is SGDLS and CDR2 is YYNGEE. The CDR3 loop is CASSVAGTGGDGYTF. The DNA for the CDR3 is TGTGCCAGCAGCGTAGCAGGGACAGGAGGTGATGGCTACACCTTC.

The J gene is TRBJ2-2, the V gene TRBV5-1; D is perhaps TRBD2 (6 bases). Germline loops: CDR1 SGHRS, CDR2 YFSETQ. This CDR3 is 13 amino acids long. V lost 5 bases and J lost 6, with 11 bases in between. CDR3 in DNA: TGCGCCAGCAGACCGGAGGGGTCCGGGGAGCTGTTTTTT. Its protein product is CASRPEGSGELFF. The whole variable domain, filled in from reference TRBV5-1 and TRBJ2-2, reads KAGVTQTPRYLIKTRGQQVTLSCSPISGHRSVSWYQQTPGQGLQFLFEYFSETQRNKGNFPGRFSGRQFSNSRSEMNVSTLELGDSALYLCASRPEGSGELFFGEGSRLTVL.

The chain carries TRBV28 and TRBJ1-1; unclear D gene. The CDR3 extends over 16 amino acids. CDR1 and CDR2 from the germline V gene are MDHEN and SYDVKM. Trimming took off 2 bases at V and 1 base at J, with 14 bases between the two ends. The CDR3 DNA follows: TGTGCCAGCAGTTTAGGACTTCGCCTCCGGAACACTGAAGCTTTCTTT. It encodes CASSLGLRLRNTEAFF.

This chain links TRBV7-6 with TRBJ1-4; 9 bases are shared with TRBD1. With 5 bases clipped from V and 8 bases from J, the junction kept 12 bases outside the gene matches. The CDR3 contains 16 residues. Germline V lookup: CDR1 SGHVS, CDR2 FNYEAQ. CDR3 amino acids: CASSLNSGQGEEKLFF. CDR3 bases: TGTGCCAGCAGCCTTAATTCGGGACAGGGAGAAGAAAAACTGTTTTTT.

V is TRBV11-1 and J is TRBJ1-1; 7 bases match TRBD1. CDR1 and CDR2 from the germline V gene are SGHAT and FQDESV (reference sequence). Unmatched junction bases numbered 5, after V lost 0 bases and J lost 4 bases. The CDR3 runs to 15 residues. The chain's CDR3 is CASSLARDRATEAFF. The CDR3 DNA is TGTGCCAGCAGCTTAGCCCGAGACAGGGCCACTGAAGCTTTCTTT. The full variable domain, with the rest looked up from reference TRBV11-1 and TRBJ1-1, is EAEVAQSPRYKITEKSQAVAFWCDPISGHATLYWYRQILGQGPELLVQFQDESVVDDSQLPKDRFSAERLKGVDSTLKIQPAELGDSAMYLCASSLARDRATEAFFGQGTRLTVV.

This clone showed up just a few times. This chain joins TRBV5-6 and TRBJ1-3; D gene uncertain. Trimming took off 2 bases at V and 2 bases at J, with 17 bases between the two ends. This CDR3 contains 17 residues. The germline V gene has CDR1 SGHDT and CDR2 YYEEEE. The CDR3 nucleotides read TGTGCCAGCAGCTTTCGGGATTGGGGAAAGCCTGGAAACACCATATATTTT. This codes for CASSFRDWGKPGNTIYF. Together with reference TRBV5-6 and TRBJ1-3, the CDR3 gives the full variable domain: DAGVTQSPTHLIKTRGQQVTLRCSPKSGHDTVSWYQQALGQGPQFIFQYYEEEERQRGNFPDRFSGHQFPNYSSELNVNALLLGDSALYLCASSFRDWGKPGNTIYFGEGSWLTVV.

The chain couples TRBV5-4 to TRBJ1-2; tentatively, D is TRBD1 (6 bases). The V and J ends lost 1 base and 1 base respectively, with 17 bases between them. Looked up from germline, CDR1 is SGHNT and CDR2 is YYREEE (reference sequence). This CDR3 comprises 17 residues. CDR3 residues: CASSLRLLQGINYGYTF. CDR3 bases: TGTGCCAGCAGCTTGAGGCTCCTCCAGGGGATTAACTATGGCTACACCTTC.

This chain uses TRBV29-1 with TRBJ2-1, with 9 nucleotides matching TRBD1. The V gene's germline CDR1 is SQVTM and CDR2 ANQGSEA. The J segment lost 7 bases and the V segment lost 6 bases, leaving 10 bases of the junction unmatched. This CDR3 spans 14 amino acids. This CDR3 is CSVLTGGRSNEQFF. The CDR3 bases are TGCAGCGTCCTGACAGGGGGTCGTAGTAATGAGCAGTTCTTC.

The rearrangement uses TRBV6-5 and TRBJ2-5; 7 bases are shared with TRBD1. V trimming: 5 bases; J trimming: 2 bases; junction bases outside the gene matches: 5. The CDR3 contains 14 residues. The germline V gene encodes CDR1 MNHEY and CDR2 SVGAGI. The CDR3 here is CASSNDREQETQYF. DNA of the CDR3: TGTGCCAGCAGTAACGACAGGGAGCAAGAGACCCAGTACTTC.

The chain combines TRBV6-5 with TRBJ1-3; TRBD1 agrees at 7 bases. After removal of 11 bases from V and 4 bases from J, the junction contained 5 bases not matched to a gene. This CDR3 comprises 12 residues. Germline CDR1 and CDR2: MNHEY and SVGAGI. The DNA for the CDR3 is TGTGCCGCGACAGGGAACGGAAACACCATATATTTT. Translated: CAATGNGNTIYF.

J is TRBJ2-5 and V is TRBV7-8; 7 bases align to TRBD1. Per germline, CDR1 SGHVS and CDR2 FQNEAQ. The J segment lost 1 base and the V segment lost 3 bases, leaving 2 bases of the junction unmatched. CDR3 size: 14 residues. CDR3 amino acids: CASSLGTVQETQYF. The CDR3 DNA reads TGTGCCAGCAGCTTGGGGACAGTCCAAGAGACCCAGTACTTC.

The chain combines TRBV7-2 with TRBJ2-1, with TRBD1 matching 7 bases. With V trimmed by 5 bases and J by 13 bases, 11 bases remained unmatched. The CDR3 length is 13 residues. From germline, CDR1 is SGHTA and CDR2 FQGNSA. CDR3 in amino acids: CASSPRQGRAQFF. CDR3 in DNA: TGTGCCAGCAGCCCCCGACAGGGAAGGGCTCAGTTCTTC.

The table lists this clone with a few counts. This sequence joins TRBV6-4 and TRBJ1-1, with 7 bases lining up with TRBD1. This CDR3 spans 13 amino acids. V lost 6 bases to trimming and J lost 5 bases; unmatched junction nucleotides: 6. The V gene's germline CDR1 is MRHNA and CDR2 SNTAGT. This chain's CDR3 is CASRSPGGTEAFF. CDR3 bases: TGTGCCAGCAGGTCGCCAGGGGGGACTGAAGCTTTCTTT.

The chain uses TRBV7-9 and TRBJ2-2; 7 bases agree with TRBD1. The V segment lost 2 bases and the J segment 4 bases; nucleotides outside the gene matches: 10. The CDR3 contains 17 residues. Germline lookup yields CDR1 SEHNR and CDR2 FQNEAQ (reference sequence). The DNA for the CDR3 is TGTGCCAGCAGCTTACCCACAGGGGCGATAGGCACCGGGGAGCTGTTTTTT. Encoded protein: CASSLPTGAIGTGELFF.